This TCR beta chain was sequenced in a study of shared clonotypes between healthy human individuals. Study as a whole: For every donor, three CD4 naive, three CD4 memory, two CD8 naive and one CD8 memory plates were used.

Source study methods: Filtering was not the same, since immunoSEQ gave junction-only sequences without quality scores. The data were produced by immunoSEQ multiplex PCR, yet TCRdb's version contains in-frame clones alone and is incomplete. The DNA gave D and trimming, while V, J and clone size come from that table. The sample shows about 2 million clones, about 95% of them seen only once. Study-wide results and limits: With a handful of donors compared, around 5% of naive CD4 clonotypes were shared. Non-shared clonotypes had lower generation probabilities than those shared by all four donors.

With regard to this clone: Its antigen remains unidentified.

CD8 cells regarded as naive lacked CD45RO, were positively chosen for CCR7, and omitted terminally differentiated effector memory CD45RA+ cells. The CDR3 runs to 17 residues. The source of this sequence is a man aged 18-30 years in good health. The rearrangement links TRBV12-2 to TRBJ2-7; the table's D call of TRBD2 was not tested on the DNA. TRBV12-2 has pseudogene status. The sample comprised naive CD8+ T cells sorted from blood. CDR3 loop: CASRLSNEGGGSYEQYF. The CDR3 DNA reads as TGTGCAAGTCGCTTATCGAATGAGGGAGGCGGGAGCTACGAGCAGTACTTC.